This TCR beta chain is from a study of cytomegalovirus exposure and HLA in healthy donors. Findings of the study overall: Reportedly, cytomegalovirus status was diagnosed with high sensitivity and specificity. The availability of immune exposure information extended only to CMV serostatus.

The sample holds a few counts of this clone. What it binds is unknown. The PCR ran on 60 Vbeta and 13 Jbeta primers. The repertoire was sequenced with immunoSEQ multiplex PCR; TCRdb's copy has only in-frame clones and lacks some. In the table there are tens of thousands of clones, approximately 63% of which are singletons. Healthy bone marrow donors made up the donor group. The CDR3 consists of 12 residues. V lost 6 bases and J lost 4, with 9 bases in between. Looked up from germline, CDR1 is MNHEY and CDR2 is SMNVEV (reference sequence). The sequencing sample was made of PBMCs. The sequence came from a woman aged 25 to 39 in good health and CMV-seronegative. The chain is built from TRBV27 and TRBJ1-1; D remains ambiguous. The CDR3 sequence: CASRGVGTEAFF. DNA of the CDR3: TGTGCCAGCAGGGGCGTCGGCACTGAAGCTTTCTTT.